This TCR beta chain was identified in a study of shared clonotypes between healthy human individuals. Findings and limits, study-wide: Owing to a small donor count, the genetic and exposure-history diversity represented was limited.

CD8 cells regarded as naive lacked CD45RO, were positively chosen for CCR7, and omitted terminally differentiated effector memory CD45RA+ cells. Clones were read by immunoSEQ multiplex PCR, and TCRdb kept only the in-frame ones, dropping some. This sample has about 2.1 million clones; around 93% occur once, and the top ten carry roughly 1.7%. The J segment lost 3 bases and the V segment lost 5 bases, leaving 6 bases of the junction unmatched. The germline CDR1 and CDR2 sequences are SEHNR and FQNEAQ (reference sequence). The CDR3 runs to 14 residues. This clone appeared once. Its specificity is unknown.

Source material: naive CD8+ T cells from PBMCs. The chain employs TRBV7-9 and TRBJ2-7; 8 bases line up with TRBD2. The clonotype originates from a man aged 18 to 29 in good health. Some clones in this sample may be carry-over from other donors' samples. DNA for the CDR3: TGTGCCAGCAGCCCCGGGGGGGCGCACTACGAGCAGTACTTC. Amino acids: CASSPGGAHYEQYF.